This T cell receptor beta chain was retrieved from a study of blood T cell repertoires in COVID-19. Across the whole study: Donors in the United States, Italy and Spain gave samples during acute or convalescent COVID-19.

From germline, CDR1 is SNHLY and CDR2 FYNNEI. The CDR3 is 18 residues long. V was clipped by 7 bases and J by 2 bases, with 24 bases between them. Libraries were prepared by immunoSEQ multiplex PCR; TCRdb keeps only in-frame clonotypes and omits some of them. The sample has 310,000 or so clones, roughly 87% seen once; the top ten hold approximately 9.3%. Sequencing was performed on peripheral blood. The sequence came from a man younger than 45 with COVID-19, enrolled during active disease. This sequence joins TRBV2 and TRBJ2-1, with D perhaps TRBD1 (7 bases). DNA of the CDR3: TGTGCCAGCAACCCGAGGGGGCGGGATAGGGCCACCTACAATGAGCAGTTCTTC. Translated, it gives CASNPRGRDRATYNEQFF. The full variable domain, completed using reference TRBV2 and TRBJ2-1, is EPEVTQTPSHQVTQMGQEVILRCVPISNHLYFYWYRQILGQKVEFLVSFYNNEISEKSEIFDDQFSVERPDGSNFTLKIRSTKLEDSAMYFCASNPRGRDRATYNEQFFGPGTRLTVL.